This passage covers 20 T cell receptor beta chains from one sample sequenced in a study of STAT3 mutations in large granular lymphocyte leukemia. Study findings and constraints: Every T-LGLL patient had at least one immunodominant TCRbeta clonotype.

These receptors lack a known antigen. Generated by immunoSEQ multiplex PCR, the TCRdb table keeps only in-frame clones and is missing some. The profile covers under 20,000 clones, with about nine tenths appearing a single time and about 45% taken by the ten largest. The sample consisted of peripheral blood mononuclear cells. The origin of the receptors is a man in his sixties with T-cell large granular lymphocyte leukemia. Some clones in this sample may be carry-over from other donors' samples.

The chain recombines TRBV7-9 with TRBJ2-7, with 8 bases that match TRBD2. Germline V gives CDR1 SEHNR, CDR2 FQNEAQ (reference sequence). V was pared by 3 bases and J by 0 bases, with 4 bases of the junction left unmatched. The CDR3 is made up of 15 amino acids. This chain's CDR3 is CASSLGGGFSYEQYF. The DNA for the CDR3 is TGTGCCAGCAGCTTGGGCGGGGGGTTCTCCTACGAGCAGTACTTC. Variable domain in full (rest from reference TRBV7-9 and TRBJ2-7): DTGVSQNPRHKITKRGQNVTFRCDPISEHNRLYWYRQTLGQGPEFLTYFQNEAQLEKSRLLSDRFSAERPKGSFSTLEIQRTEQGDSAMYLCASSLGGGFSYEQYFGPGTRLTVT.

This chain links TRBV28 with TRBJ1-2, with D unclear. V was shortened by 3 bases and J by 7 bases, with 12 bases between the two germline ends. Germline loops: CDR1 MDHEN, CDR2 SYDVKM. The CDR3 totals 13 residues. The CDR3 sequence is CASSFGVSSGYTF. The CDR3 DNA is TGTGCCAGCAGTTTTGGTGTCTCGAGTGGCTACACCTTC.

CDR3 sequence reads: CASSSIRDTANEQFF. DNA for the CDR3: TGTGCCAGCAGCTCTATCCGGGACACCGCCAATGAGCAGTTCTTC. V is TRBV11-2 and J is TRBJ2-1, with D perhaps matching TRBD1 (6 bases). Trimming removed 4 bases from V and 6 bases from J, with 16 bases in between. This CDR3 contains 15 residues. Per the germline V gene, CDR1 is SGHAT and CDR2 is FQNNGV.

As to this clone: One end of the junction does not line up with germline, which may come from a read error. This chain links TRBV6-1 with TRBJ2-7; D is tentatively TRBD1 or TRBD2 (5 bases each). This CDR3 has 11 residues. Germline CDR1 MNHNS, CDR2 SASEGT. The DNA of the CDR3 is TGTGCCAGCAGCCAAGGGACGGACGCCCCCTTC. Protein: CASSQGTDAPF.

Concerning this clone itself: This same CDR3 is encoded by further DNA sequences in the sample. The chain links TRBV28 to TRBJ1-2; no firm D call. This CDR3 is 12 amino acids long. V dropped 3 bases and J dropped 5 bases, with 7 bases sitting between them. Germline lookup yields CDR1 MDHEN and CDR2 SYDVKM. The CDR3: CASSLGLYGYTF. The CDR3 DNA follows: TGTGCCAGCAGTTTGGGTTTGTATGGCTACACCTTC.

This chain connects TRBV2 to TRBJ2-3, with 11 bases identical to TRBD2. CDR1 is SNHLY, CDR2 FYNNEI, per germline. The CDR3 loop spans 16 amino acids. The V and J ends lost 7 bases and 0 bases, in that order; junction bases with no gene match: 6. Written as DNA, the CDR3 is TGTGCCAGCACCCTCTTAGCGGGAGGGAGCACAGATACGCAGTATTTT. This codes for CASTLLAGGSTDTQYF.

This chain connects TRBV4-3 to TRBJ2-2; 7 positions agree with TRBD2. Trimming took 0 bases from V and 9 from J; bases not matched to a gene: 13. CDR1 and CDR2 (germline): LGHNA, YSLEER. This CDR3 comprises 17 residues. The CDR3 bases are TGCGCCAGCAGCCAAGAGCATCTTTGGGTGGGGGGGAGGGAGCTGTTTTTT. It translates to CASSQEHLWVGGRELFF.

The V call is TRBV20-1, the J call TRBJ1-2; no clear D. Germline V gives CDR1 DFQATT, CDR2 SNEGSKA (reference sequence). The V end was cut by 6 bases, the J end by 5 bases, with 10 bases between. The CDR3 totals 11 residues. DNA of the CDR3: TGCAGTGCGCGCTTGGATTATGGCTACACCTTC. Protein: CSARLDYGYTF.

This clone appeared once. The chain has TRBV6-1 and TRBJ1-5, with D possibly TRBD1 on 5 matching bases. V lost 2 bases, J lost 4 bases, and 15 bases lay in between. CDR1 MNHNS and CDR2 SASEGT come from the germline V gene. The CDR3 runs 16 residues. The CDR3 loop is CASSERATVSNQPQHF. CDR3 DNA sequence: TGTGCCAGCAGTGAACGGGCGACAGTTTCAAATCAGCCCCAGCATTTT.

The J gene is TRBJ2-7, the V gene TRBV5-1; D might be TRBD1 or TRBD2, each matching 5 bases. The CDR3 sequence is 15 residues long. V was shortened by 4 bases and J by 6 bases, with 20 bases between the two germline ends. CDR1 and CDR2 (germline): SGHRS, YFSETQ. The CDR3 loop reads CASSPDIAKGLEQYF. The CDR3 nucleotides read TGCGCCAGCAGCCCGGACATTGCCAAAGGACTCGAGCAGTACTTC.

The rearrangement links TRBV5-1 to TRBJ2-7; D possibly corresponds to TRBD1 (6 bases). Per the germline V gene, CDR1 is SGHRS and CDR2 is YFSETQ. CDR3 length: 14 amino acids. The V end was cut by 4 bases, the J end by 1 base, with 12 bases between. The CDR3 spells CASSPLTGSYEQYF. The CDR3 region has the DNA TGCGCCAGCAGCCCCTTGACAGGTTCCTACGAGCAGTACTTC.

This clone turned up a few times. The V and J genes are TRBV29-1 and TRBJ2-7; 8 bases are a match to TRBD1. The CDR3 sequence is 15 residues long. V dropped 4 bases and J dropped 5; count of bases not matched to a gene: 13. CDR1 is SQVTM, CDR2 ANQGSEA, per germline. DNA of the CDR3: TGCAGCGTTGCGGTAAGACAGGGGCCTGAGGACGAGCAGTACTTC. It codes for CSVAVRQGPEDEQYF.

This clone was seen only a few times. The chain combines TRBV5-1 with TRBJ2-7; TRBD1 might be the D (7 bases). The CDR3 covers 13 residues. Germline values: CDR1 SGHRS, CDR2 YFSETQ. V was trimmed by 4 bases and J by 7 bases, leaving 15 bases between them. The CDR3 region is CASSPGLQGEQYF. CDR3 nucleotides: TGCGCCAGCAGCCCTGGACTACAGGGGGAGCAGTACTTC.

The chain carries TRBV6-5 and TRBJ2-4, with TRBD1 matching 7 bases. Germline V gene data show CDR1 as MNHEY and CDR2 as SVGAGI. The V gene end was trimmed by 0 bases and the J gene end by 8 bases; junction bases not matched to a gene: 4. This CDR3 has 14 amino acids. The CDR3 DNA follows: TGTGCCAGCAGTTACTCGCTTCAGGGGGACATTCAGTACTTC. It encodes CASSYSLQGDIQYF.

The chain combines TRBV10-3 with TRBJ2-3; 8 positions agree with TRBD2. This CDR3 spans 15 amino acids. Germline-derived CDR1 and CDR2 are ENHRY and SYGVKD. With V trimmed by 0 bases and J by 3 bases, 2 bases remained unmatched. The CDR3 protein is CAISESAGGTDTQYF. The CDR3 region has the DNA TGTGCCATCAGTGAGTCCGCGGGAGGAACAGATACGCAGTATTTT.

This clone was detected only once. V is TRBV14 and J is TRBJ2-7; no firm D call. The germline CDR1 and CDR2 sequences are SGHDN and FVKESK. The CDR3 spans 12 residues. Trimming removed 1 base at V and 5 bases at J, with 6 bases between. Here the CDR3 DNA reads TGTGCCAGCAGCCAAGGTAGGGACGAGCAGTACTTC. Translated, it gives CASSQGRDEQYF.

This rearrangement joins TRBV5-4 to TRBJ2-7; TRBD1 matches 7 bases. This CDR3 is 13 amino acids long. The junction had 1 base not matched to a gene; V was cut back by 4 bases and J by 0 bases. Germline-derived CDR1 and CDR2 are SGHNT and YYREEE (reference sequence). The CDR3 here is CASSRTGSYEQYF. The CDR3 nucleotides are TGTGCCAGCAGCCGGACAGGCTCCTACGAGCAGTACTTC. The whole variable domain, remainder taken from reference TRBV5-4 and TRBJ2-7, is ETGVTQSPTHLIKTRGQQVTLRCSSQSGHNTVSWYQQALGQGPQFIFQYYREEENGRGNFPPRFSGLQFPNYSSELNVNALELDDSALYLCASSRTGSYEQYFGPGTRLTVT.

The chain employs TRBV4-1 and TRBJ2-1, with TRBD2 matching 11 bases. This CDR3 contains 17 residues. Germline CDR1 is MGHRA and CDR2 is YSYEKL. Trimming cost V 4 bases and J 7 bases; bases outside gene matches: 12. The CDR3 DNA reads TGCGCCAGCAGCCGCGGGGGACTAGCGGTCCTCGGGAATGAGCAGTTCTTC. The encoded protein is CASSRGGLAVLGNEQFF.

The chain combines TRBV10-2 with TRBJ2-2, with a tentative D call TRBD1 (6 bases). The germline gives CDR1 WSHSY, CDR2 SAAADI. There are 13 residues in the CDR3. The germline V and J ends were trimmed by 6 bases and 6 bases, with 11 bases remaining between them. The CDR3 DNA sequence: TGCGCCAGCAGCACAGGGTGGTCCGGGGAGCTGTTTTTT. Protein: CASSTGWSGELFF.

This clone was seen just once. The chain combines TRBV7-2 with TRBJ1-1; 7 bases line up with TRBD1. The junction had 6 bases not matched to a gene; V was cut back by 2 bases and J by 6 bases. Germline V gene lookup returns CDR1 SGHTA and CDR2 FQGNSA. The CDR3 contains 14 residues. In DNA, the CDR3 is TGTGCCAGCAGCTTACCATACAGGGGCGCTGAAGCTTTCTTT. This sequence encodes CASSLPYRGAEAFF.